This T cell receptor (beta chain) appears in the sequencing data of a study of Ad26.COV2.S vaccination and SARS-CoV-2 variants. As for treatment: 15 to 20 received Ad26.COV2.S at low or high dose, single or two shots; about 5 received placebo; per-sample allocation not given. Sampling was performed 63 days after the first vaccine or placebo injection. J gave up 2 bases and V 6 bases, and 5 bases lay outside the gene matches. CDR1 and CDR2 (germline): MNHEY, SVGAGI. The CDR3 has 14 amino acids. Generated by immunoSEQ multiplex PCR, the TCRdb table keeps only in-frame clones and is missing some. The table includes some 300,000 clones, about 85% detected once.

V is TRBV6-5 and J is TRBJ2-7, with TRBD1 identical over 9 bases. The specimen comprised peripheral blood, sampled in a trial of Ad26.COV2.S vaccine versus placebo. The sequence was obtained from a person between 18 and 60 years old who received the Ad26.COV2.S COVID-19 vaccine or a placebo. CDR3 protein: CASRSGTGPYEQYF. DNA of the CDR3: TGTGCCAGCAGGTCCGGGACAGGGCCCTACGAGCAGTACTTC.